The source of this T cell receptor beta chain is a study of beta chain features in type 1 diabetes. This clone was counted only a few times. Its antigen is unidentified. Of the isolated RNA, all was reverse transcribed, and so the sequenced material was expressed TCRB transcripts. This table comes from immunoSEQ multiplex PCR, and its TCRdb copy is limited to in-frame clones, with some not included. The repertoire holds under 300,000 clones, with 25% to 30% as singletons. Study-wide points: Insertion counts at VDJ junctions were lower in type 1 diabetes patients, who also showed more deletions there. For cells with high TCR expression, cDNA sequencing could yield over-representation. In patients and controls equally, PCR might favor templates that are shorter.

The CDR3 runs 15 residues. With V trimmed by 8 bases and J by 1 base, 12 bases remained unmatched. Per germline, CDR1 GTSNPN and CDR2 SVGIG (reference sequence). Sequenced material: central memory CD4+ T cells from blood. The rearrangement joins TRBV30 to TRBJ2-3, with 7 positions matching TRBD2. This receptor was identified in a man under 40 in good health. DNA for the CDR3: TGTGCCCTCGGAGTAGGGGCGGGGGGCACAGATACGCAGTATTTT. Translated, it gives CALGVGAGGTDTQYF.